Listed here is a single T cell receptor (beta chain). The antigen is not known. These data come from a study of OX40 agonist ivuxolimab in advanced cancers. Findings of the study overall: A proportion of nonresponders additionally exhibited low normalized T-cell clonal expansion. Antigen specificity of clonally expanded peripheral T cells was not established.

V gave up 5 bases and J gave up 7 bases, with 15 bases separating them. The CDR3 is 14 residues long. The germline V gene encodes CDR1 SGHTA and CDR2 FQGNSA. Clones were sequenced by immunoSEQ multiplex PCR, and TCRdb holds only the in-frame ones, with some missing. The table has approximately 58,000 clones, 86% seen once. This material consisted of CD4+ or CD8+ T cells sorted from blood, taken in a trial of the OX40 agonist ivuxolimab. The V gene is TRBV7-2, the J gene TRBJ1-3; D might be TRBD1 (5 bases). This clonotype was obtained from an adult with an advanced solid tumor such as melanoma, head and neck, liver or kidney cancer. CDR3 in amino acids: CASSPMGVRNTIYF. As DNA, the CDR3 is TGTGCCAGCAGCCCTATGGGGGTTAGGAACACCATATATTTT.